A selection of T cell receptor beta chains follows, all from one sample in a study of blood T cell repertoires in COVID-19. Here immunoSEQ multiplex PCR was the method, and the copy in TCRdb shows in-frame clones only, minus some. The sample includes about 200,000 clones, around 80% of them seen just once. The sample was peripheral blood. The receptors shown here come from a man between 40 and 49 years old with acute or convalescent COVID-19. Each CDR3 is given with its conserved first and last residue. The order of the fields is V gene, clone size, D gene, J gene, CDR3 protein, CDR3 DNA. A D gene is named only where the DNA matches it firmly. Size values are once, few and many counts, or a class for expanded clones, and some rows have none.

v_call: TRBV10-3
clone_size: NA
d_call: TRBD2
j_call: TRBJ2-1
cdr3_aa: CAISGTGGSYNEQFF
cdr3_nt: TGTGCCATCAGTGGAACGGGAGGGTCCTACAATGAGCAGTTCTTC

v_call: TRBV9
clone_size: NA
d_call: TRBD2
j_call: TRBJ2-3
cdr3_aa: CASSEIAGGPVDTQYF
cdr3_nt: TGTGCCAGCAGTGAAATAGCGGGAGGGCCGGTAGATACGCAGTATTTT

v_call: TRBV19
clone_size: NA
d_call: NA
j_call: TRBJ1-3
cdr3_aa: CASSPFSSGNTIYF
cdr3_nt: TGTGCCAGTAGTCCCTTTTCCTCTGGAAACACCATATATTTT

v_call: TRBV2
clone_size: NA
d_call: NA
j_call: TRBJ2-7
cdr3_aa: CASSEGTGFEQYF
cdr3_nt: TGTGCCAGCAGTGAAGGAACAGGGTTCGAGCAGTACTTC

v_call: TRBV19
clone_size: NA
d_call: NA
j_call: TRBJ1-5
cdr3_aa: CASSIQGYGGPDQPQHF
cdr3_nt: TGTGCCAGTAGTATTCAGGGTTACGGTGGGCCTGATCAGCCCCAGCATTTT

v_call: TRBV7-2
clone_size: few
d_call: NA
j_call: TRBJ1-3
cdr3_aa: CASSQGIRGNTIYF
cdr3_nt: TGTGCCAGCAGCCAGGGGATCAGGGGAAACACCATATATTTT

v_call: TRBV9
clone_size: NA
d_call: TRBD2
j_call: TRBJ2-1
cdr3_aa: CASSVGLAASYNEQFF
cdr3_nt: TGTGCCAGCAGCGTAGGACTAGCGGCCTCCTACAATGAGCAGTTCTTC

v_call: TRBV18
clone_size: NA
d_call: NA
j_call: TRBJ1-3
cdr3_aa: CASSPPPVSGNTIYF
cdr3_nt: TGTGCCAGCTCACCACCGCCAGTTTCTGGAAACACCATATATTTT

v_call: TRBV6-5
clone_size: NA
d_call: TRBD1
j_call: TRBJ2-2
cdr3_aa: CASRAGTANTGELFF
cdr3_nt: TGTGCCAGCAGGGCCGGGACAGCGAACACCGGGGAGCTGTTTTTT

v_call: TRBV2
clone_size: NA
d_call: NA
j_call: TRBJ1-4
cdr3_aa: CASSAQRTNEKLFF
cdr3_nt: TGTGCCAGCAGTGCACAGCGGACTAATGAAAAACTGTTTTTT